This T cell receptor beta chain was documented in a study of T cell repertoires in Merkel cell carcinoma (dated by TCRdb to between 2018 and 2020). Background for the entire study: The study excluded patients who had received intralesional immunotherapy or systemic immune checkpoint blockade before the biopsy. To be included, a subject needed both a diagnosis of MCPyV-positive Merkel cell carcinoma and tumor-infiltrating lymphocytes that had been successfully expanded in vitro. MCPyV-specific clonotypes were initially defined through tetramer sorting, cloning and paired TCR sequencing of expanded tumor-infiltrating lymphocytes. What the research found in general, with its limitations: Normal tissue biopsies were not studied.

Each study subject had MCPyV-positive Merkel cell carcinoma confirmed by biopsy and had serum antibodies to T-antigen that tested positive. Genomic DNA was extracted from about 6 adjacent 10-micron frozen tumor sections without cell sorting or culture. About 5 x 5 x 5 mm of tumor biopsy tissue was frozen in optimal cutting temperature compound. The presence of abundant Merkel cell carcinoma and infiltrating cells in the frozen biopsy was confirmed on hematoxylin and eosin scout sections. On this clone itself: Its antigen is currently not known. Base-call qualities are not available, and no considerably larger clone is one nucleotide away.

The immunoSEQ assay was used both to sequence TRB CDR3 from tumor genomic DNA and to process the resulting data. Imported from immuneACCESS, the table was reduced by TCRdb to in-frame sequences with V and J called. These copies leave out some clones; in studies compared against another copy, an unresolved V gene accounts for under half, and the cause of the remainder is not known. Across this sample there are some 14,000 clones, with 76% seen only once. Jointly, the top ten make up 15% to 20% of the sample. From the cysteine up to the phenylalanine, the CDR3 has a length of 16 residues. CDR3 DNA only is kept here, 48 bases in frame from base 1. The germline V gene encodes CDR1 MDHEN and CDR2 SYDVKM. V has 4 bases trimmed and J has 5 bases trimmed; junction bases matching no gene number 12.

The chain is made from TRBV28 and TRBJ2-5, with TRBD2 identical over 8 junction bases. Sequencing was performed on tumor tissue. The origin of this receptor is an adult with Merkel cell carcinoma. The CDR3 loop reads CASSSPRAPGGETQYF. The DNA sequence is TGTGCCAGCAGTTCTCCCCGGGCCCCGGGGGGGGAGACCCAGTACTTC.